This TCR beta chain was sequenced in a study of type 1 regulatory T cells. Study overall: T-allo10 is a Tr1-enriched, alloantigen-specific CD4 T cell product made in vitro. Broader study findings: Compared with non-Tr1 cells, Tr1 cells showed a narrower TCR repertoire.

As concerns this clonotype: The antigen is unknown.

TCRdb redid the calling of the reads with MiXCR, one entry per CDR3 protein. Among tens of thousands of distinct CDR3 sequences listed, about 20% were seen once. Germline V gene lookup returns CDR1 MNHEY and CDR2 SVGAGI. The CDR3 sequence is 15 residues long. V lost 8 bases, J lost 1 base, and 8 bases stayed unmatched. The sequence was obtained from a human donor in good health. V is TRBV6-5 and J is TRBJ2-3; 8 bases are a match to TRBD2. Sequenced input: cultured type 1 regulatory T (Tr1) cells, either the whole culture or a sorted fraction (not recorded which). CDR3 sequence: CASGTEGLGTDTQYF. The CDR3 DNA is TGTGCCAGCGGCACGGAGGGACTAGGCACAGATACGCAGTATTTT.